A single sample gave rise to the 27 T cell receptor beta chains below, sequenced in a study of OX40 agonist ivuxolimab in advanced cancers. Using immunoSEQ multiplex PCR, the repertoire was profiled, and TCRdb retains in-frame clones only, with some absent. The sample lists 20,000 to 30,000 clones, approximately 77% occurring once. The sample in question was CD4+ or CD8+ T cells sorted from blood, obtained in a trial of the OX40 agonist ivuxolimab. Receptors originate from an adult with an advanced solid tumor such as melanoma, head and neck, liver or kidney cancer.

V usage is TRBV5-5 and J usage is TRBJ2-7; D may correspond to TRBD1 or TRBD2 (5 bases each). The germline V gene has CDR1 SGHKS and CDR2 YYEKEE (reference sequence). V shed 0 bases and J shed 3 bases, with 16 bases lying between them. The CDR3 extends over 16 amino acids. CDR3 DNA: TGTGCCAGCAGCTTGGCCGGGACGGACCGAATCTACGAGCAGTACTTC. This gives the protein CASSLAGTDRIYEQYF.

This chain connects TRBV6-1 to TRBJ2-3; 7 bases fit TRBD1. V was pared by 9 bases and J by 0 bases, with 9 bases of the junction left unmatched. This CDR3 is built from 15 residues. Germline loops: CDR1 MNHNS, CDR2 SASEGT. CDR3 in amino acids: CASRRTGLSTDTQYF. For the CDR3, the DNA is TGTGCCAGTAGGAGGACAGGTTTAAGCACAGATACGCAGTATTTT.

The rearrangement joins TRBV7-2 to TRBJ1-1; tentatively, D is TRBD1 (5 bases). V was shortened by 5 bases and J by 1 base, with 11 bases between the two germline ends. Germline CDR1 is SGHTA and CDR2 is FQGNSA. This CDR3 spans 14 amino acids. The CDR3 is CASSQSQGNTEAFF. The DNA of the CDR3 is TGTGCCAGCAGCCAGAGTCAGGGGAACACTGAAGCTTTCTTT. Drawing the rest from reference TRBV7-2 and TRBJ1-1, the complete variable domain is GAGVSQSPSNKVTEKGKDVELRCDPISGHTALYWYRQSLGQGLEFLIYFQGNSAPDKSGLPSDRFSAERTGGSVSTLTIQRTQQEDSAVYLCASSQSQGNTEAFFGQGTRLTVV.

The chain carries TRBV2 and TRBJ1-1, with 9 nucleotides matching TRBD1. The CDR3 consists of 15 residues. The V gene end was trimmed by 8 bases and the J gene end by 1 base; junction bases not matched to a gene: 8. The germline gives CDR1 SNHLY, CDR2 FYNNEI. The CDR3 spells CASRREGQGNTEAFF. The CDR3 DNA reads TGTGCCAGCCGCCGCGAGGGACAGGGGAACACTGAAGCTTTCTTT.

The chain uses TRBV11-2 and TRBJ1-4, with TRBD1 identical over 8 bases. The V gene's germline CDR1 is SGHAT and CDR2 FQNNGV. The CDR3 consists of 14 residues. V shed 5 bases and J 8 bases; nucleotides not matched to a gene: 7. The CDR3 DNA is TGTGCCAGCAGCCTACAGGGGGTTTACGAAAAACTGTTTTTT. Translating gives CASSLQGVYEKLFF.

V usage is TRBV5-1 and J usage is TRBJ1-5; D gene ambiguous. The CDR3 totals 15 residues. V gave up 0 bases and J gave up 5 bases, with 12 bases separating them. From germline, CDR1 is SGHRS and CDR2 YFSETQ. CDR3 in amino acids: CASSLEPGGDQPQHF. CDR3 DNA sequence: TGCGCCAGCAGCTTGGAGCCAGGAGGTGATCAGCCCCAGCATTTT.

The chain has TRBV11-2 and TRBJ2-1; D is uncertain. The CDR3 length is 15 residues. The V end was cut by 3 bases, the J end by 1 base, with 10 bases between. Germline V gene lookup returns CDR1 SGHAT and CDR2 FQNNGV. CDR3 in DNA: TGTGCCAGCAGCTTCGCCGGTGGTTCCTACAATGAGCAGTTCTTC. It specifies CASSFAGGSYNEQFF.

This chain uses TRBV19 with TRBJ2-5; D tentatively fits TRBD1 or TRBD2 (6 bases each). The J call may be in error: the DNA end matches TRBJ2-7 better. The CDR3 totals 16 residues. Germline V gene data show CDR1 as LNHDA and CDR2 as SQIVND (reference sequence). The CDR3 bases are TGTGCCAGTAGTTCCAATTCAGGAGGGGGACCCTACGAGCAGTACTTC. Translation gives CASSSNSGGGPYEQYF.

This clone was detected a few times. The rearrangement joins TRBV4-2 to TRBJ2-1, with D perhaps matching TRBD1 (7 bases). CDR3 length: 17 amino acids. CDR1 LGHNA and CDR2 YNFKEQ come from the germline V gene. Between the trimmed V and J ends, which lost 0 bases and 4 bases, there was a span of 16 bases. In DNA form, the CDR3 reads TGTGCCAGCAGCCAAGAATCGACCAGGGGGAGGTACAATGAGCAGTTCTTC. Encoded protein: CASSQESTRGRYNEQFF.

The rearrangement uses TRBV28 and TRBJ1-5, with D uncertain. CDR1 and CDR2 (germline): MDHEN, SYDVKM. Trimming shortened V by 10 bases and J by 2 bases, and 15 bases separated the two germline ends. There are 14 residues in the CDR3. The CDR3 loop reads CATSYASGNQPQHF. CDR3 DNA sequence: TGTGCCACCTCTTACGCTTCCGGCAATCAGCCCCAGCATTTT.

The chain is built from TRBV6-1 and TRBJ1-2; TRBD1 aligns across 9 bases. The CDR3 totals 14 residues. Germline values: CDR1 MNHNS, CDR2 SASEGT. J was trimmed by 6 bases and V by 5 bases; bases with no gene match: 7. The CDR3, as DNA: TGTGCCAGCAGTTTACAGGGACAGGGAGATGGCTACACCTTC. This gives the protein CASSLQGQGDGYTF.

This clone was detected only a few times. The chain combines TRBV7-9 with TRBJ2-3; D gene ambiguous. Looked up from germline, CDR1 is SEHNR and CDR2 is FQNEAQ (reference sequence). The CDR3 loop spans 11 amino acids. V lost 5 bases and J 1 base, leaving 1 base between the germline ends. CDR3 coding DNA: TGTGCCAGCAGCCGCACAGATACGCAGTATTTT. Translated: CASSRTDTQYF.

This chain links TRBV18 with TRBJ1-4; D is uncertain. CDR1 and CDR2 from the germline V gene are KGHSH and LQKENI. The CDR3 consists of 15 residues. V was trimmed by 2 bases and J by 0 bases, leaving 7 bases between them. CDR3 nucleotides: TGTGCCAGCTCACCAGACGGTGCAACTAATGAAAAACTGTTTTTT. Protein product: CASSPDGATNEKLFF.

This chain uses TRBV28 with TRBJ1-2; 7 bases line up with TRBD1. The CDR3 spans 15 residues. V dropped 5 bases and J dropped 8; count of bases not matched to a gene: 14. Per the germline V gene, CDR1 is MDHEN and CDR2 is SYDVKM. The CDR3 DNA sequence: TGTGCCAGCAGTGGTTCCTCGAGGGGGCAAGAGGGCTACACCTTC. It codes for CASSGSSRGQEGYTF.

The V call is TRBV30, the J call TRBJ1-2; no firm D call. Per germline, CDR1 GTSNPN and CDR2 SVGIG (reference sequence). The V end lost 0 bases, the J end lost 9 bases, and 11 bases lay between the germline ends. The CDR3 consists of 12 residues. CDR3 nucleotides: TGTGCCTGGAGTGTATTATCTCGCAGCTACACCTTC. Its translation is CAWSVLSRSYTF.

CDR3 amino acids: CASSPLEQRNTEAFF. The CDR3 region has the DNA TGTGCCAGCTCACCACTAGAACAGAGGAACACTGAAGCTTTCTTT. The rearrangement uses TRBV18 and TRBJ1-1; D gene uncertain. Germline V gene sequence: CDR1 KGHSH, CDR2 LQKENI. V was cut by 1 base and J by 1 base, with 10 bases left in between. The CDR3 is 15 amino acids. Full variable domain (remainder filled in from reference TRBV18 and TRBJ1-1): NAGVMQNPRHLVRRRGQEARLRCSPMKGHSHVYWYRQLPEEGLKFMVYLQKENIIDESGMPKERFSAEFPKEGPSILRIQQVVRGDSAAYFCASSPLEQRNTEAFFGQGTRLTVV.

This chain links TRBV7-2 with TRBJ1-5; D is uncertain. Trimming removed 4 bases at V and 7 bases at J, with 8 bases between. The CDR3 sequence is 12 residues long. The germline V gene encodes CDR1 SGHTA and CDR2 FQGNSA. The CDR3 loop reads CASSSPAQPQHF. CDR3 sequence (DNA): TGTGCCAGCAGCTCCCCGGCCCAGCCCCAGCATTTT. The full variable domain, with the rest looked up from reference TRBV7-2 and TRBJ1-5, is GAGVSQSPSNKVTEKGKDVELRCDPISGHTALYWYRQSLGQGLEFLIYFQGNSAPDKSGLPSDRFSAERTGGSVSTLTIQRTQQEDSAVYLCASSSPAQPQHFGDGTRLSIL.

This chain uses TRBV7-8 with TRBJ1-1, with a tentative D call TRBD1 (6 bases). Trimming pared 5 bases from V and 4 bases from J, leaving 11 bases between. Germline V lookup: CDR1 SGHVS, CDR2 FQNEAQ. The CDR3 runs to 13 residues. In DNA form, the CDR3 reads TGTGCCAGCAGCGCCGGACAGATCACTGAAGCTTTCTTT. This sequence encodes CASSAGQITEAFF.

V usage is TRBV11-1 and J usage is TRBJ2-1, with 8 positions matching TRBD1. Trimming cost V 1 base and J 10 bases; bases outside gene matches: 6. Germline values: CDR1 SGHAT, CDR2 FQDESV (reference sequence). This CDR3 is built from 14 residues. CDR3 amino acids: CASSLGQGAREQFF. The CDR3 bases are TGTGCCAGCAGCTTAGGGCAGGGGGCGCGCGAGCAGTTCTTC.

With respect to this clone: Other DNA sequences in the same sample also yield this CDR3. This sequence joins TRBV19 and TRBJ2-7; D may match TRBD1 or TRBD2 (5 bases each). Germline-derived CDR1 and CDR2 are LNHDA and SQIVND (reference sequence). The CDR3 has 13 amino acids. Trimming removed 4 bases at V and 4 bases at J, with 11 bases between. The CDR3 DNA is TGTGCCAGTAGTAGTTCGGGGCGGTACGAGCAGTACTTC. Its protein is CASSSSGRYEQYF. The entire variable domain, with the rest obtained from reference TRBV19 and TRBJ2-7, is as follows: DGGITQSPKYLFRKEGQNVTLSCEQNLNHDAMYWYRQDPGQGLRLIYYSQIVNDFQKGDIAEGYSVSREKKESFPLTVTSAQKNPTAFYLCASSSSGRYEQYFGPGTRLTVT.

This clone has only one observation. The chain joins TRBV7-2 to TRBJ2-7; D gene ambiguous. This CDR3 is built from 16 residues. Germline V gene sequence: CDR1 SGHTA, CDR2 FQGNSA. V gave up 5 bases and J gave up 0 bases, with 17 bases separating them. The CDR3 loop is CASSRTVLTSSYEQYF. The CDR3 bases are TGTGCCAGCAGCCGTACAGTTCTAACGAGCTCCTACGAGCAGTACTTC.

The genes are TRBV5-1 and TRBJ2-7; D call uncertain. Trimming removed 4 bases from V and 4 bases from J, with 9 bases in between. Germline V gives CDR1 SGHRS, CDR2 YFSETQ. The CDR3 sequence is 12 residues long. DNA of the CDR3: TGCGCCAGCAGCCAAGATTTTTACGAGCAGTACTTC. This encodes CASSQDFYEQYF.

The rearrangement joins TRBV4-3 to TRBJ1-5; TRBD1 matches at 8 bases. The germline V gene encodes CDR1 LGHNA and CDR2 YSLEER. J lost 0 bases, V lost 4 bases, and 5 bases had no gene match. The CDR3 has 16 residues. The CDR3 loop reads CASSRETGDSNQPQHF. The CDR3 nucleotides read TGCGCCAGCAGCCGAGAGACAGGGGATAGCAATCAGCCCCAGCATTTT.

The J gene is TRBJ1-5, the V gene TRBV11-1, with D maybe TRBD1 (5 bases). CDR1 SGHAT and CDR2 FQDESV come from the germline V gene (reference sequence). Trimming stripped 5 bases from V and 7 bases from J, with 12 bases between. The CDR3 runs 13 residues. The DNA of the CDR3 is TGTGCCAGCAGCCTGGGGCCCGGCCAGCCCCAGCATTTT. Protein sequence: CASSLGPGQPQHF.

This rearrangement joins TRBV18 to TRBJ2-3, with TRBD1 as a possible D gene (7 bases). The V end lost 5 bases, the J end lost 6 bases, and 21 bases lay between the germline ends. The CDR3 has 16 amino acids. From germline, CDR1 is KGHSH and CDR2 LQKENI. Here the CDR3 reads CASSGGGTRLRDTQYF. The CDR3 DNA sequence: TGTGCCAGCTCAGGAGGGGGCACTCGACTCAGGGATACGCAGTATTTT.

This clone was seen only a few times. As DNA, the CDR3 is TGTGCCAGCAGGGGGGGGAGCACAGATACGCAGTATTTT. This encodes CASRGGSTDTQYF. The chain carries TRBV4-2 and TRBJ2-3, with TRBD2 matching over 7 bases. The CDR3 is 13 amino acids. Germline assignment: CDR1 LGHNA and CDR2 YNFKEQ. The trim removed 6 bases at V and 0 bases at J, leaving 0 bases unmatched.

J is TRBJ1-2 and V is TRBV30; no clear D gene. Trimming shortened V by 4 bases and J by 7 bases, and 16 bases separated the two germline ends. Germline CDR1 and CDR2: GTSNPN and SVGIG (reference sequence). CDR3 length equals 13 residues. The CDR3 loop reads CAWILVPSSGYTF. The CDR3 DNA reads as TGTGCCTGGATCCTAGTCCCCTCCAGTGGCTACACCTTC.